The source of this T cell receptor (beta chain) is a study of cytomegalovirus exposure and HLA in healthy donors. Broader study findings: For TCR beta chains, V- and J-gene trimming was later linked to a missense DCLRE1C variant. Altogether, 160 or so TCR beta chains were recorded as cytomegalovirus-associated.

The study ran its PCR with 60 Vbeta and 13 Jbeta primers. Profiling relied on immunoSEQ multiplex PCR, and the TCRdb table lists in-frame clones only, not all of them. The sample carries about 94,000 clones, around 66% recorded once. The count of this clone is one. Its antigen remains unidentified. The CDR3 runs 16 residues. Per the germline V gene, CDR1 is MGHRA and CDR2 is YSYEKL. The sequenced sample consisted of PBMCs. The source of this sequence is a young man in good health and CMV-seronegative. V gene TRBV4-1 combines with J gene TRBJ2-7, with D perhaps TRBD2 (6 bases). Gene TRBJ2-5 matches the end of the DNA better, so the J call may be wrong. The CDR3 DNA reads TGCGCCAGCAGCCAAGAAGGAGCGGGCCACCAAGAGACCCAGTACTTC. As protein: CASSQEGAGHQETQYF.